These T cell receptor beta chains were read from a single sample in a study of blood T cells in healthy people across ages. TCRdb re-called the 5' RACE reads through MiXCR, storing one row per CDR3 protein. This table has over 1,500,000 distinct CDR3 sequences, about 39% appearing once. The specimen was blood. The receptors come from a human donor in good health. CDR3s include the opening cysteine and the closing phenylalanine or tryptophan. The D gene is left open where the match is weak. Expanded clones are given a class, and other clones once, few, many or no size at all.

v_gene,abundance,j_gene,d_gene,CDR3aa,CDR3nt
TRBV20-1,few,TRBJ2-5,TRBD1,CSGYRGRIETQYF,TGCAGTGGATACAGGGGGCGCATAGAGACCCAGTACTTC
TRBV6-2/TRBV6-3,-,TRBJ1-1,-,CASKSTNTEAFF,TGTGCCAGCAAGTCCACGAACACTGAAGCTTTCTTT
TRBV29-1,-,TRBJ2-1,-,CSVLGSNKYEQFF,TGCAGCGTTTTAGGGTCCAATAAATATGAGCAGTTCTTC
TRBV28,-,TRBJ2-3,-,CASSLLGGGLNTDTQYF,TGTGCCAGCAGTTTATTGGGCGGGGGCCTAAACACAGATACGCAGTATTTT
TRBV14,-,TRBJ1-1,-,CASSQDSGLKAFF,TGTGCCAGCAGCCAAGATTCGGGTTTGAAAGCTTTCTTT
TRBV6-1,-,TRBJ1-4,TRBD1,CASSSGQGLDSEKLFF,TGTGCCAGCAGCAGCGGACAGGGGCTGGATAGTGAAAAACTGTTTTTT
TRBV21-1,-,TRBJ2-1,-,CASSNGGIHNEQFF,TGTGCCAGCAGCAACGGGGGGATCCACAATGAGCAGTTCTTC
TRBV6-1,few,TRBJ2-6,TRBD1,CASSWTGNSGANVLTF,TGTGCCAGCAGTTGGACAGGCAACTCTGGGGCCAACGTCCTGACTTTC
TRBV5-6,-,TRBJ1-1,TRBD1,CASSLGQGGFRKEAFF,TGTGCCAGCAGCTTGGGACAGGGAGGATTTCGAAAGGAAGCTTTCTTT
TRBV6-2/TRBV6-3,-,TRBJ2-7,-,CALPTCGLNYEQYF,TGTGCCCTACCTACCTGTGGACTAAACTACGAGCAGTACTTC
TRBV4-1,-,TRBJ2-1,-,CASSQDWPRVGEQFF,TGCGCCAGCAGCCAAGATTGGCCCAGGGTGGGTGAGCAGTTCTTC
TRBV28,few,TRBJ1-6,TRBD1,CARRQGLYNSPLHF,TGTGCCAGACGACAGGGCCTCTATAATTCACCCCTCCACTTT
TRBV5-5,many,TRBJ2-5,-,CASSFRGSQETQYF,TGTGCCAGCAGCTTCAGGGGAAGCCAAGAGACCCAGTACTTC
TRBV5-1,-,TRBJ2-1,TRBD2,CASSPGLAGQGGYDEQFF,TGCGCCAGCAGCCCGGGACTAGCGGGACAAGGCGGCTACGATGAGCAGTTCTTT
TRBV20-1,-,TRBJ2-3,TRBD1,CSARRGTGGPDTQYF,TGCAGTGCCCGGCGGGGGACAGGGGGTCCAGATACGCAGTATTTT
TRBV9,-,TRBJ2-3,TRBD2,CASSAPGTSTNTQYF,TGTGCCAGCAGCGCCCCCGGGACTAGCACTAATACGCAGTATTTT
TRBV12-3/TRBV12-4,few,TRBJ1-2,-,CASSFEVYGYTF,TGTGCCAGCAGTTTTGAGGTATACGGCTACACCTTC
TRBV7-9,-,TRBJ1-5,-,CASSSEGVQPQHF,TGTGCCAGCAGCTCCGAGGGAGTACAGCCCCAGCATTTT
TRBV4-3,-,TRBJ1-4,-,CASSLQTGKNEKLFF,TGCGCCAGCAGCCTACAGACAGGAAAGAATGAAAAACTGTTTTTT
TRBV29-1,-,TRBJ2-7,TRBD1,CSVEGDRGIYEQYF,TGCAGCGTTGAAGGGGACAGGGGGATCTACGAGCAGTACTTC
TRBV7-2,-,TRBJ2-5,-,CASSLESPETQYF,TGTGCCAGCAGCTTAGAAAGTCCAGAGACCCAGTACTTC
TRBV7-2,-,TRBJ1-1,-,CASSRQNQDQAFF,TGTGCCAGCAGCCGACAAAACCAGGACCAAGCTTTCTTT
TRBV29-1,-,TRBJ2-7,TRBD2,CSVAGLAGYYEQYF,TGCAGCGTTGCGGGACTAGCGGGGTACTACGAGCAGTACTTC
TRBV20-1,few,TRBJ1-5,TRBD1,CSAEGGLNQPQHF,TGCAGTGCTGAAGGGGGCCTGAATCAGCCCCAGCATTTT
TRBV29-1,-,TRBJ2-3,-,CSVEVLAVDTQYF,TGCAGCGTTGAAGTATTAGCGGTAGATACGCAGTATTTT
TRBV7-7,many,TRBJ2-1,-,CASSMDNYNEQFF,TGTGCCAGCAGCATGGACAACTACAATGAGCAGTTCTTC
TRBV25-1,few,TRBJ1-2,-,CASSDLGSYGYTF,TGTGCCAGCAGTGATTTAGGGAGCTATGGCTACACCTTC
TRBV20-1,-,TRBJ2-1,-,CSAQLREQFF,TGCAGTGCTCAGTTGCGGGAGCAGTTCTTC
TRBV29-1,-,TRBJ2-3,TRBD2,CSVEESGGAADTQYF,TGCAGCGTTGAAGAATCCGGGGGGGCGGCAGATACGCAGTATTTT
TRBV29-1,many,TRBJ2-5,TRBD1,CSVERGYGQEETQYF,TGCAGCGTTGAAAGGGGGTACGGACAGGAAGAGACCCAGTACTTC
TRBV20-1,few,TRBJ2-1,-,CSARDDSEQFF,TGCAGTGCTAGGGACGACAGTGAGCAGTTCTTC
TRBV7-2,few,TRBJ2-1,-,CASSRPSGRILGGQFF,TGTGCCAGCAGCCGGCCTTCGGGGCGGATCCTCGGTGGGCAGTTCTTC
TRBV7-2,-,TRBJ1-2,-,CASSPRAAARVDGYTF,TGTGCCAGCAGCCCCCGAGCGGCAGCGAGAGTGGATGGCTACACCTTC
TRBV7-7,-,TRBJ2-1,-,CASSLRPTGGYNGQFF,TGTGCCAGCAGCCTTCGCCCGACAGGAGGCTACAATGGGCAGTTCTTC
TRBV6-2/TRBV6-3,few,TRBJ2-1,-,CASIGVSSYNEQFF,TGTGCCAGCATAGGCGTAAGCTCCTACAATGAGCAGTTCTTC
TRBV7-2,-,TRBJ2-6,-,CASSPLTGTGANVLTF,TGTGCCAGCAGCCCATTAACGGGGACTGGGGCCAACGTCCTGACTTTC
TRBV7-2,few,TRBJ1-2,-,CASSHQLNLYGYTF,TGTGCCAGCAGCCATCAGTTGAACCTCTATGGCTACACCTTC
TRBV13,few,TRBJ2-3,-,CASSRRGQLVEDTQYF,TGTGCCAGCAGCAGGCGAGGACAGTTAGTGGAAGATACGCAGTATTTT
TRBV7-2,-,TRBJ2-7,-,CASSFWGRPFEQYF,TGTGCCAGCAGCTTTTGGGGGAGGCCTTTCGAGCAGTACTTC
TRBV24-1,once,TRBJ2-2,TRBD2,CATSDPGLADANTGELFF,TGTGCCACCAGTGACCCCGGACTAGCAGATGCGAACACCGGGGAGCTGTTTTTT
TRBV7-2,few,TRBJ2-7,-,CASSLAGINEQYF,TGTGCCAGCAGCTTAGCGGGCATCAACGAGCAGTACTTC
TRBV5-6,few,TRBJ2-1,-,CASSEMTGEQFF,TGTGCCAGCAGCGAAATGACCGGTGAGCAGTTCTTC
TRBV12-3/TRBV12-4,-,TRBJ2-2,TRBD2,CASRLTSGGTGELFF,TGTGCCAGCAGGTTAACTAGCGGGGGGACCGGGGAGCTGTTTTTT
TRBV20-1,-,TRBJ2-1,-,CSARDSHSNYEQFF,TGCAGTGCTAGAGATTCCCATTCAAACTACGAGCAGTTCTTC
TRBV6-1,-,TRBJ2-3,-,CASRGGTVLTDTQYF,TGTGCCAGCAGGGGGGGGACAGTTCTCACAGATACGCAGTATTTT
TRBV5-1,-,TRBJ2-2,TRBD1,CASSGATGVTGELFF,TGCGCCAGCAGCGGGGCGACAGGGGTCACCGGGGAGCTGTTTTTT
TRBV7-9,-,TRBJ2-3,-,CASSRTEGTDTQYF,TGTGCCAGCAGCCGGACGGAAGGGACAGATACGCAGTATTTT
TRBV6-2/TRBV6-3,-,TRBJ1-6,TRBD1,CASRPTGTGRSPLHF,TGTGCCAGCAGACCTACCGGGACAGGGCGGTCACCCCTCCACTTT
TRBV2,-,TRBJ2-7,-,CASSNRAHEQYF,TGTGCCAGCAGCAACAGGGCCCACGAGCAGTACTTC
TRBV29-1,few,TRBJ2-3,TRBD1,CSVEGAAGRPDTQYF,TGCAGCGTCGAGGGGGCCGCAGGGCGTCCAGATACGCAGTATTTT
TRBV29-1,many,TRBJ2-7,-,CSVGQPYEQYF,TGCAGCGTTGGGCAGCCCTACGAGCAGTACTTC
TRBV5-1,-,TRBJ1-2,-,CASSPDPSSGYTF,TGCGCCAGCAGCCCCGACCCATCAAGTGGCTACACCTTC